This TCR beta chain comes out of a study of blood T cell repertoires in COVID-19. Study-level background: From T cells, B-cell-depleted T cells, or PBMCs came the material, which was cDNA or gDNA.

Trimming took 0 bases from V and 0 from J, leaving 8 bases between them. CDR3 length equals 15 residues. Germline V gives CDR1 SGHVS, CDR2 FQNEAQ. Per the original data handling: Reference gene primer amplification in the assay estimated nucleated cell counts. Measured with immunoSEQ multiplex PCR; TCRdb has only the in-frame clones, and not every one. V, J and clone size were drawn from that table, and D and trimming were deduced from the DNA. Among under 150,000 clones listed, approximately 84% were seen once. A remark on this clone: Other DNA sequences of this sample code for an identical CDR3.

The TCR originated in a woman in her forties with acute or convalescent COVID-19. What was sequenced was peripheral blood. The chain links TRBV7-8 to TRBJ1-1; D unclear. CDR3 in amino acids: CASSLAGGMNTEAFF. CDR3 bases: TGTGCCAGCAGCTTAGCCGGAGGGATGAACACTGAAGCTTTCTTT.